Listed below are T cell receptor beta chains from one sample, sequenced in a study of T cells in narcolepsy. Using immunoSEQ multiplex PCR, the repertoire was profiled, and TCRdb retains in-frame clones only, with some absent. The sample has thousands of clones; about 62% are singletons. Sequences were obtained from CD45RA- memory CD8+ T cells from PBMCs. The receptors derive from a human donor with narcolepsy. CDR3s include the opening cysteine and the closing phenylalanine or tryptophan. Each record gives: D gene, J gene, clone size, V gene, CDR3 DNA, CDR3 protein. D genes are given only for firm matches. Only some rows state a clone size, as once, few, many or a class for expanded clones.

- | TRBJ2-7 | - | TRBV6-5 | TGTGCCAGCACTCAAGAACCGGGACCTTACGAGCAGTACTTC | CASTQEPGPYEQYF
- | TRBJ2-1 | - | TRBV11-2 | TGTGCCAGCAGCTTAGGGTACGGGGGTAATGAGCAGTTCTTC | CASSLGYGGNEQFF
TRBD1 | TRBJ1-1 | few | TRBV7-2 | TGTGCCAGCAGCTTGGGGGACAGAGGATATATGAACACTGAAGCTTTCTTT | CASSLGDRGYMNTEAFF
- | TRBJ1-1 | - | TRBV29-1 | TGCAGCGTTGTCGGGATCGGGGGGTTGAACACTGAAGCTTTCTTT | CSVVGIGGLNTEAFF
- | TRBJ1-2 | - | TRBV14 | TGTGCCAGCAGCCAAGTTGCTACCCGCTATGGCTACACCTTC | CASSQVATRYGYTF
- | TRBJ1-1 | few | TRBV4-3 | TGCGCCAGCAGCCAGGACATGAACACTGAAGCTTTCTTT | CASSQDMNTEAFF
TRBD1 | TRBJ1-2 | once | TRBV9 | TGTGCCAGCAGTGTCGCTCCGGGACAGTTGAACTATGGCTACACCTTC | CASSVAPGQLNYGYTF
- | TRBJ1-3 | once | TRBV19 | TGTGCCAGTAGTGAACCCGGCGAGGTCAGCACCATATATTTT | CASSEPGEVSTIYF
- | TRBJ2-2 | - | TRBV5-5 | TGCGCCAGCAGCCAAGACAGAGGGAACACCGGGGAGCTGTTTTTT | CASSQDRGNTGELFF
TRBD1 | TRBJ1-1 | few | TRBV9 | TGTGCCAGCAGCGCCGGGACAGGGGGGAATATGAACACTGAAGCTTTCTTT | CASSAGTGGNMNTEAFF
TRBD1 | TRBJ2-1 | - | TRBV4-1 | TGCGCCAGCAGCCAAGAGGAAGGGGGCGTATACAATGAGCAGTTCTTC | CASSQEEGGVYNEQFF
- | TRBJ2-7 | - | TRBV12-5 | TGTGCTAGTGGTTTGCCCCAGACAGATTTCTACGAGCAGTACTTC | CASGLPQTDFYEQYF
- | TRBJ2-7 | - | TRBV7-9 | TGTGCCAGCAGTCCCGTTTGGGCCTACGAGCAGTACTTC | CASSPVWAYEQYF
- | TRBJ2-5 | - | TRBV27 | TGTGCCAGCAGTTTATCCGGGACTGTTGAGACCCAGTACTTC | CASSLSGTVETQYF
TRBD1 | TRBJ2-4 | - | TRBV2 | TGTGCCAGCAGGGGGACAGGGGGGAAAGCCAAAAACATTCAGTACTTC | CASRGTGGKAKNIQYF
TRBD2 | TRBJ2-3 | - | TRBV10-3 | TGTGCCATCAGTGACGAGACTAGCGGGGGAAAAGATACGCAGTATTTT | CAISDETSGGKDTQYF
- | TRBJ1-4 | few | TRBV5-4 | TGTGCCAGCAGCCTATCACAGGGACTAACTAATGAAAAACTGTTTTTT | CASSLSQGLTNEKLFF
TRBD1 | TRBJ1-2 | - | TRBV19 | TGTGCCAGTAGTGTCGGGACAGCGATTGGCTACACCTTC | CASSVGTAIGYTF
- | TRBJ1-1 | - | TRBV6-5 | TGTGCCAGCAGTAGACAGGCTGAAGCTTTCTTT | CASSRQAEAFF
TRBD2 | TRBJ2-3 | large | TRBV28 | TGTGCCAGCGGGGGGACTAGCGGGGAGTGGGTCACGCAGTATTTT | CASGGTSGEWVTQYF
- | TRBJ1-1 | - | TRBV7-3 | TGTGCCGGGGTGGAGGGAAGGGACACTGAAGCTTTCTTT | CAGVEGRDTEAFF
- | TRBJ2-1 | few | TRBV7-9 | TGTGCCAGCAGCTTGACCTCCGGGACTCGCTACAATGAGCAGTTCTTC | CASSLTSGTRYNEQFF
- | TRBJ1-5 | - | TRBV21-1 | TGTGCCAGCAGCCAATACAGGGGACAGCAGCCCCAGCATTTT | CASSQYRGQQPQHF
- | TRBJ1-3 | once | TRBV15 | TGTGCCACCAGCACCCTGTTAGGGACGACTGGAAACACCATATATTTT | CATSTLLGTTGNTIYF
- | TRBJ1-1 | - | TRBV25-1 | TGTGCCAGCAGCCAAGACCGGGGGGCGAACACTGAAGCTTTCTTT | CASSQDRGANTEAFF
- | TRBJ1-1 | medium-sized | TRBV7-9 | TGTGCCAGCAGCTTCGAAGGGGGAACCACTGAAGCTTTCTTT | CASSFEGGTTEAFF
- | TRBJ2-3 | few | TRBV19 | TGTGCCAGTAGTATTACGAGAGGTCGGACAGATACGCAGTATTTT | CASSITRGRTDTQYF
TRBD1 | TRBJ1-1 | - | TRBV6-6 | TGTGCCACTAAACTACAGGGGGCGCACACTGAAGCTTTCTTT | CATKLQGAHTEAFF
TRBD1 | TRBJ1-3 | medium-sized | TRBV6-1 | TGTGCCAGCAGTGAAGTTTATGGGGGACAGGGAGCGGACACCATATATTTT | CASSEVYGGQGADTIYF
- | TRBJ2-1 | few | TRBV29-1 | TGCAGCGTTGCCTCTAGCCTTACCTACAATGAGCAGTTCTTC | CSVASSLTYNEQFF
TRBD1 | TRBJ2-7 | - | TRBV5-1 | TGCGCCAGCAGCCCTCGGGGGACAGGGAAATCCTACGAGCAGTACTTC | CASSPRGTGKSYEQYF
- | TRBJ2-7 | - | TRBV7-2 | TGTGCCAGCAGCCCTACCACAGGGACCGGAGACGAGCAGTACTTC | CASSPTTGTGDEQYF